Presented here are 28 T cell receptor beta chains from one specimen sequenced in a study of blood T cell repertoires in COVID-19. Assay: immunoSEQ multiplex PCR; the TCRdb copy retains only in-frame clones and omits some. The sample has 390,000 or so clones, roughly 80% seen once. The sequenced sample consisted of PBMCs or T cells enriched from blood (not recorded which). These receptors were collected from a woman aged 45-60 years who had recovered from COVID-19.

This clone was recorded a few times. V and J are TRBV5-1 and TRBJ2-5; 12 positions agree with TRBD1. Germline V gives CDR1 SGHRS, CDR2 YFSETQ. This CDR3 is built from 15 residues. The V gene end was trimmed by 2 bases and the J gene end by 7 bases; junction bases not matched to a gene: 6. DNA of the CDR3: TGCGCCAGCAGCTTACCGGGACAGGGGGCAACGACCCAGTACTTC. Translated, it gives CASSLPGQGATTQYF. The full variable domain, with the rest looked up from reference TRBV5-1 and TRBJ2-5, is KAGVTQTPRYLIKTRGQQVTLSCSPISGHRSVSWYQQTPGQGLQFLFEYFSETQRNKGNFPGRFSGRQFSNSRSEMNVSTLELGDSALYLCASSLPGQGATTQYFGPGTRLLVL.

V gene TRBV27 combines with J gene TRBJ2-1; no clear D. This CDR3 spans 15 amino acids. V shed 3 bases and J shed 6 bases, with 15 bases lying between them. CDR1 MNHEY and CDR2 SMNVEV come from the germline V gene (reference sequence). CDR3 sequence (DNA): TGTGCCAGCAGTTTCGGGTTTCTAGACGTCAATGAGCAGTTCTTC. Its translation is CASSFGFLDVNEQFF.

The chain couples TRBV19 to TRBJ2-3; TRBD2 matches 12 bases. V gave up 6 bases and J gave up 4 bases; unmatched junction bases: 11. The germline V gene encodes CDR1 LNHDA and CDR2 SQIVND (reference sequence). The CDR3 sequence is 17 residues long. CDR3 sequence reads: CASSKRTSGTNPDTQYF. CDR3 in DNA: TGTGCCAGTAGCAAAAGGACTAGCGGGACAAACCCAGATACGCAGTATTTT.

The chain is built from TRBV5-1 and TRBJ1-2, with 9 nucleotides matching TRBD1. CDR3 length: 16 residues. Germline V gene lookup returns CDR1 SGHRS and CDR2 YFSETQ. Losses at the gene ends were 3 bases for V and 0 bases for J; bases not matched to a gene: 6. In DNA form, the CDR3 reads TGCGCCAGCAGCTGGACAGGGGAAGGAGCTAACTATGGCTACACCTTC. It yields the protein CASSWTGEGANYGYTF.

This clone was observed a few times. The genes are TRBV5-4 and TRBJ2-3, with 9 bases fitting TRBD1. CDR3 length: 17 residues. CDR1 and CDR2 (germline): SGHNT, YYREEE (reference sequence). J lost 0 bases, V lost 0 bases, and 5 bases had no gene match. DNA for the CDR3: TGTGCCAGCAGCTTGGGGGGGACAGGGCTTAGCACAGATACGCAGTATTTT. This sequence encodes CASSLGGTGLSTDTQYF. The variable domain in full, with the rest retrieved from reference TRBV5-4 and TRBJ2-3, is ETGVTQSPTHLIKTRGQQVTLRCSSQSGHNTVSWYQQALGQGPQFIFQYYREEENGRGNFPPRFSGLQFPNYSSELNVNALELDDSALYLCASSLGGTGLSTDTQYFGPGTRLTVL.

This sequence joins TRBV18 and TRBJ1-5; TRBD1 matches at 7 bases. The V and J ends lost 3 bases and 2 bases, in that order; junction bases with no gene match: 7. The V gene's germline CDR1 is KGHSH and CDR2 LQKENI. The CDR3 runs to 16 residues. The CDR3 is CASSPTRQGGNQPQHF. The CDR3, as DNA: TGTGCCAGCTCACCTACAAGACAGGGCGGCAATCAGCCCCAGCATTTT.

DNA of the CDR3: TGTGCCAGTACTCCGGGACTAGCGGGGGCAACTTACGAGCAGTACTTC. Translation: CASTPGLAGATYEQYF. V usage is TRBV10-3 and J usage is TRBJ2-7; TRBD2 matches 14 bases. CDR1 and CDR2 (germline): ENHRY, SYGVKD. The CDR3 totals 16 residues. After removal of 10 bases from V and 4 bases from J, the junction contained 12 bases not matched to a gene.

The chain employs TRBV28 and TRBJ2-1, with 8 bases aligning to TRBD1. The CDR3 spans 18 residues. J gave up 7 bases and V 2 bases, and 16 bases lay outside the gene matches. Germline V CDR1 and CDR2: MDHEN, SYDVKM. In DNA, the CDR3 is TGTGCCAGCAGTTTACAGGGGGCGACAGGAGTTCCTCTTAATGAGCAGTTCTTC. Its translation: CASSLQGATGVPLNEQFF.

This clone has a single count. The V and J genes are TRBV5-1 and TRBJ2-3; D possibly corresponds to TRBD2 (6 bases). The V end was cut by 4 bases, the J end by 3 bases, with 21 bases between. The CDR3 consists of 17 residues. The germline V gene has CDR1 SGHRS and CDR2 YFSETQ. CDR3 sequence reads: CASSTTLGTHGTDTQYF. CDR3 sequence (DNA): TGCGCCAGCAGCACTACCCTCGGGACTCACGGGACAGATACGCAGTATTTT.

The chain couples TRBV5-1 to TRBJ1-1; tentative D call: TRBD1 (6 bases). CDR1 is SGHRS, CDR2 YFSETQ, per germline. The CDR3 consists of 13 residues. Trimming removed 5 bases at V and 0 bases at J, with 8 bases between. CDR3 protein: CASRGGVNTEAFF. In DNA, the CDR3 is TGCGCCAGCAGAGGGGGGGTGAACACTGAAGCTTTCTTT.

The chain uses TRBV6-6 and TRBJ2-2; the match to TRBD2 covers 10 bases. This CDR3 has 19 amino acids. V gave up 6 bases and J gave up 2 bases; unmatched junction bases: 15. Germline V gene lookup returns CDR1 MNHNY and CDR2 SVGAGI (reference sequence). The CDR3 region has the DNA TGTGCCAGCAGCCGAACCGACCGTAGCGGGAGGACTAACACCGGGGAGCTGTTTTTT. Encoded protein: CASSRTDRSGRTNTGELFF.

J is TRBJ2-1 and V is TRBV5-1, with unresolved D. The CDR3 has 14 amino acids. Germline-derived CDR1 and CDR2 are SGHRS and YFSETQ. V was trimmed by 0 bases and J by 6 bases, leaving 10 bases between them. The CDR3 nucleotides are TGCGCCAGCAGCTTGGTCGGAGTCATCAATGAGCAGTTCTTC. It encodes CASSLVGVINEQFF.

The chain recombines TRBV1 with TRBJ1-1; the table's D gene call, TRBD1, was not cross checked with the DNA. TRBV1 is deemed a pseudogene. The CDR3 extends over 16 amino acids. DNA of the CDR3: TGCACCAGCAGCCAAGATCGGGCCGGGATCAAAGGGGGAGCTTTCTTT. Translating gives CTSSQDRAGIKGGAFF.

The chain links TRBV21-1 to TRBJ2-3; TRBD2, the table's D call, lacks a check against the DNA. TRBV21-1 is given as a pseudogene. The CDR3 contains 15 residues. The CDR3 loop reads CASSKASGNTDTQYF. The CDR3 DNA is TGTGCCAGCAGCAAAGCGAGCGGGAACACAGATACGCAGTATTTT.

This chain connects TRBV7-9 to TRBJ2-1; TRBD2 agrees at 12 bases. The CDR3 spans 15 residues. V shed 1 base and J 13 bases; nucleotides not matched to a gene: 8. The germline V gene has CDR1 SEHNR and CDR2 FQNEAQ (reference sequence). The CDR3 nucleotides are TGTGCCAGCAGCTTAGAACTGGGGACTAGCGGGCTACAGTTCTTC. Its protein product is CASSLELGTSGLQFF. The entire variable domain, with the rest obtained from reference TRBV7-9 and TRBJ2-1, is as follows: DTGVSQNPRHKITKRGQNVTFRCDPISEHNRLYWYRQTLGQGPEFLTYFQNEAQLEKSRLLSDRFSAERPKGSFSTLEIQRTEQGDSAMYLCASSLELGTSGLQFFGPGTRLTVL.

V usage is TRBV7-8 and J usage is TRBJ2-7; D is ambiguous. The CDR3 has 13 amino acids. Germline values: CDR1 SGHVS, CDR2 FQNEAQ. Trimming shortened V by 6 bases and J by 2 bases, and 11 bases separated the two germline ends. The CDR3 here is CASSLVAPYEQYF. In DNA, the CDR3 is TGTGCCAGCAGTCTCGTAGCCCCCTACGAGCAGTACTTC.

This chain uses TRBV12-5 with TRBJ1-5, with D perhaps matching TRBD1 (5 bases). Germline CDR1 is LGHNT and CDR2 is FRNRAP. The CDR3 totals 19 residues. Trimming removed 3 bases at V and 2 bases at J, with 23 bases between. DNA for the CDR3: TGTGCTAGTGGTTTCTTCTCAAGGGGTATCGGATACGGCAATCAGCCCCAGCATTTT. This codes for CASGFFSRGIGYGNQPQHF.

The chain employs TRBV2 and TRBJ1-2; D gene uncertain. The germline V and J ends were trimmed by 3 bases and 4 bases, with 18 bases remaining between them. The CDR3 covers 16 residues. Germline CDR1 and CDR2: SNHLY and FYNNEI. For the CDR3, the DNA is TGTGCCAGCAGTGAGATTCGGGGAGAGATGAGCTATGGCTACACCTTC. This sequence encodes CASSEIRGEMSYGYTF.

The gene calls are TRBV11-2 and TRBJ1-3; D gene ambiguous. Germline V lookup: CDR1 SGHAT, CDR2 FQNNGV. The CDR3 is 16 amino acids. The germline V and J ends were trimmed by 0 bases and 2 bases, with 11 bases remaining between them. The CDR3 loop is CASSLDKRGPGNTIYF. CDR3 coding DNA: TGTGCCAGCAGCTTAGATAAGAGAGGGCCTGGAAACACCATATATTTT.

A few counts support this clone. The chain couples TRBV5-1 to TRBJ1-2; D remains unclear. The CDR3 length is 14 residues. V dropped 0 bases and J dropped 4 bases, with 10 bases sitting between them. Per the germline V gene, CDR1 is SGHRS and CDR2 is YFSETQ. This CDR3 reads CASSLAQETYGYTF. Written as DNA, the CDR3 is TGCGCCAGCAGCTTGGCTCAGGAAACCTATGGCTACACCTTC.

The chain carries TRBV5-5 and TRBJ1-6; D is ambiguous. This CDR3 has 16 amino acids. Trimming took 0 bases from V and 0 from J, leaving 7 bases between them. Germline values: CDR1 SGHKS, CDR2 YYEKEE (reference sequence). The chain's CDR3 is CASSLVGSSYNSPLHF. Here the CDR3 DNA reads TGTGCCAGCAGCTTGGTTGGGAGCTCCTATAATTCACCCCTCCACTTT.

V gene TRBV7-2 combines with J gene TRBJ2-3, with 7 bases lining up with TRBD2. The CDR3 is made up of 15 amino acids. Trimming took 3 bases from V and 2 from J; bases not matched to a gene: 5. Per the germline V gene, CDR1 is SGHTA and CDR2 is FQGNSA. The CDR3 sequence: CASSFPGGNTDTQYF. The CDR3 DNA reads TGTGCCAGCAGCTTTCCGGGGGGTAACACAGATACGCAGTATTTT.

The CDR3 sequence is CASSSLKGGYNEQFF. The CDR3 DNA reads TGTGCCAGCAGTTCCCTTAAGGGAGGGTACAATGAGCAGTTCTTC. The chain is built from TRBV27 and TRBJ2-1; the match to TRBD2 covers 7 bases. The V segment lost 4 bases and the J segment 4 bases; nucleotides outside the gene matches: 7. The CDR3 has 15 amino acids. The V gene's germline CDR1 is MNHEY and CDR2 SMNVEV (reference sequence).

This chain links TRBV5-6 with TRBJ2-2; TRBD1 aligns across 7 bases. Germline lookup yields CDR1 SGHDT and CDR2 YYEEEE. J gave up 4 bases and V 0 bases, and 3 bases lay outside the gene matches. The CDR3 is 15 residues long. CDR3 in DNA: TGTGCCAGCAGCTTGGACGCAGGGGGCACCGGGGAGCTGTTTTTT. This gives the protein CASSLDAGGTGELFF. Looking up the rest from reference TRBV5-6 and TRBJ2-2 gives the full variable domain: DAGVTQSPTHLIKTRGQQVTLRCSPKSGHDTVSWYQQALGQGPQFIFQYYEEEERQRGNFPDRFSGHQFPNYSSELNVNALLLGDSALYLCASSLDAGGTGELFFGEGSRLTVL.

V gene TRBV4-2 combines with J gene TRBJ2-3, with 15 positions matching TRBD2. CDR3 size: 22 residues. After removal of 2 bases from V and 1 base from J, the junction contained 16 bases not matched to a gene. From germline, CDR1 is LGHNA and CDR2 YNFKEQ. Written as DNA, the CDR3 is TGTGCCAGCAGCCAATTCCCCCGGTCTGGACTAGCGGGGGGGCCTCGCACAGATACGCAGTATTTT. This encodes CASSQFPRSGLAGGPRTDTQYF.

This chain links TRBV19 with TRBJ2-1; TRBD2 aligns across 8 bases. The junction had 16 bases not matched to a gene; V was cut back by 2 bases and J by 1 base. Germline CDR1 is LNHDA and CDR2 is SQIVND (reference sequence). CDR3 length: 20 amino acids. CDR3 DNA sequence: TGTGCCAGTAGTATAATAAGGGCTAGCGGGCCCAATAAATCCTACAATGAGCAGTTCTTC. This codes for CASSIIRASGPNKSYNEQFF. The full variable domain, in which reference TRBV19 and TRBJ2-1 provide the parts outside the CDR3, is DGGITQSPKYLFRKEGQNVTLSCEQNLNHDAMYWYRQDPGQGLRLIYYSQIVNDFQKGDIAEGYSVSREKKESFPLTVTSAQKNPTAFYLCASSIIRASGPNKSYNEQFFGPGTRLTVL.

The chain combines TRBV27 with TRBJ1-5; 7 nucleotides align to TRBD1. CDR3 size: 15 residues. The J segment lost 4 bases and the V segment lost 5 bases, leaving 8 bases of the junction unmatched. Germline V gene sequence: CDR1 MNHEY, CDR2 SMNVEV (reference sequence). Written as DNA, the CDR3 is TGTGCCAGCAGTCCAGGGACAGACACTAATCAGCCCCAGCATTTT. Its protein is CASSPGTDTNQPQHF.

The chain couples TRBV28 to TRBJ2-7, with TRBD1 matching over 8 bases. Germline CDR1 reads MDHEN; CDR2 reads SYDVKM. This CDR3 comprises 14 residues. The V gene end was trimmed by 6 bases and the J gene end by 3 bases; junction bases not matched to a gene: 7. The CDR3 protein is CASRPGTGNYEQYF. CDR3 bases: TGTGCCAGCAGACCCGGGACAGGAAACTACGAGCAGTACTTC.